The source of this T cell receptor beta chain is a study of Tregs in tolerant kidney transplant recipients. The CDR3 is 14 residues long. Between the trimmed V and J ends, which lost 3 bases and 10 bases, there was a span of 13 bases. The V gene's germline CDR1 is SNHLY and CDR2 FYNNEI. Libraries were prepared by immunoSEQ multiplex PCR; TCRdb keeps only in-frame clonotypes and omits some of them. The sample has just under 45,000 clones; 95% to 96% are singletons. Points on this clone: No antigen is known for it.

Findings and limits, study-wide: Biological reproducibility was not directly addressed in this study.

V is TRBV2 and J is TRBJ1-6; tentatively, D is TRBD1 (6 bases). The sequencing sample was made of Tregs from blood cultured with allogeneic cells. This receptor was obtained from a human donor in good health. The DNA for the CDR3 is TGTGCCAGCAGTGAGGGGGGCCGGGGATCACCCCTCCACTTT. Its translation: CASSEGGRGSPLHF.